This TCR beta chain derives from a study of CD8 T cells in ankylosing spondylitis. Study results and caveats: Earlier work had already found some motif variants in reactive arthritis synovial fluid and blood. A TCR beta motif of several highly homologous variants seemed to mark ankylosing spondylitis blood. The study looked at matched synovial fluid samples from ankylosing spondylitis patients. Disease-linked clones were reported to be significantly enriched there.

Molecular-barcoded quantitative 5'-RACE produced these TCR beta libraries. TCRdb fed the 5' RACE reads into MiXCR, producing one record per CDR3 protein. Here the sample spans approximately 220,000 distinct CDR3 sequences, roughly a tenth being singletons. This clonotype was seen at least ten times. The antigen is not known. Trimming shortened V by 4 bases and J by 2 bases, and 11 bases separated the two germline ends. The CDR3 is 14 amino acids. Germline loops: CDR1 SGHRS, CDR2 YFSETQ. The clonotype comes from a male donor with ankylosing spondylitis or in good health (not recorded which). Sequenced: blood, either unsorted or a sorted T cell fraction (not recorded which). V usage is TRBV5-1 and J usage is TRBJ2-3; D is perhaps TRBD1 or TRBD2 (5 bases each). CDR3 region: CASSGGRITDTQYF. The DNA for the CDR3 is TGCGCCAGCAGCGGGGGACGGATCACAGATACGCAGTATTTT.